The clone carrying this T cell receptor beta chain has just a few counts. TEMRA cells were FACS-enriched, unlike CD8+ and CD4+ T cells, which were negatively isolated. This record belongs to a study of CD8 T cells in Susac syndrome. Trimming cost V 1 base and J 0 bases, with 9 bases left between them. Germline V gives CDR1 GTSNPN, CDR2 SVGIG (reference sequence). The CDR3 spans 15 residues. After extraction with the RNeasy kit, roughly 0.45 to 1 ug of the RNA was reverse transcribed using random hexamers. TCRdb redid the calling of the immunoSEQ multiplex PCR reads with MiXCR, one entry per CDR3 protein. The sample yields around 280,000 distinct CDR3 sequences, around 84% seen once.

The receptor comes from a human donor with multiple sclerosis. Sequenced material: CD8+ T cells from PBMCs. J is TRBJ2-2 and V is TRBV30; no clear D gene. CDR3 protein: CAWSDRDTNTGELFF. For the CDR3, the DNA is TGTGCCTGGAGTGACCGAGACACGAACACCGGGGAGCTGTTTTTT.